A single sample gave rise to the 30 T cell receptor beta chains below, sequenced in a study of human T cells and chemical hapten exposure. As for time point: pre-sensitization, week 0. The treatment: therapeutic diphenylcyclopropenone sensitization with weekly scalp DPC. TCRdb reanalysed the RACE reads using MiXCR and keeps one entry per CDR3 protein. The sample lists 95,000 to 100,000 distinct CDR3 sequences, under 14% occurring once. The sample in question was whole blood, obtained in connection with sensitization to the hapten diphenylcyclopropenone (DPC). These receptors all come from a woman aged 60 to 75 with alopecia areata. Some clones in this sample may be carry-over from other donors' samples.

This clonotype was counted a few times. The V gene is TRBV4-1, the J gene TRBJ2-3; D is possibly TRBD2 (6 bases). The germline V and J ends were trimmed by 5 bases and 6 bases, with 21 bases remaining between them. Germline CDR1 is MGHRA and CDR2 is YSYEKL. The CDR3 extends over 16 amino acids. CDR3 nucleotide sequence: TGCGCCAGCAGCTCAGCTGGGGGGACGATATCGGATACGCAGTATTTT. Protein sequence: CASSSAGGTISDTQYF.

This clonotype was counted a few times. J is TRBJ2-3 and V is TRBV7-2, with D unclear. The germline V and J ends were trimmed by 3 bases and 2 bases, with 9 bases remaining between them. Germline values: CDR1 SGHTA, CDR2 FQGNSA. This CDR3 has 14 residues. CDR3 DNA: TGTGCCAGCAGCTTTATCGGCGCCACAGATACGCAGTATTTT. It codes for CASSFIGATDTQYF.

The chain has TRBV29-1 and TRBJ2-1; D is ambiguous. CDR1 is SQVTM, CDR2 ANQGSEA, per germline. This CDR3 contains 10 residues. The V gene lost 7 bases and the J gene lost 12 bases, with 13 bases spanning the gap. CDR3 loop: CSATGPWQFF. The DNA of the CDR3 is TGCAGCGCTACGGGTCCGTGGCAGTTCTTC.

This clonotype was picked up many times. CDR3 nucleotide sequence: TGTGCCAGCTCACCACGGGGAGCGAATTCACCCCTCCACTTT. It yields the protein CASSPRGANSPLHF. This chain joins TRBV18 and TRBJ1-6, with D unclear. Germline lookup yields CDR1 KGHSH and CDR2 LQKENI. The CDR3 contains 14 residues. Trimming cost V 1 base and J 7 bases, with 8 bases left between them.

This clonotype was recorded many times. The rearrangement uses TRBV2 and TRBJ2-1; D is unclear. The CDR3 has 13 residues. Germline V gene sequence: CDR1 SNHLY, CDR2 FYNNEI. V was clipped by 6 bases and J by 7 bases, with 13 bases between them. CDR3 nucleotides: TGTGCCAGCAGCTTGGGCACCGGGAATGAGCAGTTCTTC. This sequence encodes CASSLGTGNEQFF.

This clonotype came up many times. This sequence joins TRBV7-9 and TRBJ1-2; D remains unclear. The V end lost 1 base, the J end lost 6 bases, and 9 bases lay between the germline ends. Germline lookup yields CDR1 SEHNR and CDR2 FQNEAQ (reference sequence). This CDR3 contains 13 residues. CDR3 sequence: CASSLGGGHGYTF. CDR3 bases: TGTGCCAGCAGCTTAGGAGGTGGGCATGGCTACACCTTC.

The rearrangement links TRBV19 to TRBJ2-7; D remains ambiguous. This CDR3 contains 15 residues. In germline, CDR1 is LNHDA, CDR2 SQIVND (reference sequence). With 0 bases removed from V and 0 bases from J, the gap between germline ends came to 9 bases. The CDR3 DNA is TGTGCCAGTAGTATAGATCACGCAGACTCCTACGAGCAGTACTTC. It translates to CASSIDHADSYEQYF.

This chain uses TRBV20-1 with TRBJ1-5; tentatively, D is TRBD1 (5 bases). The CDR3 loop spans 14 amino acids. CDR1 and CDR2 from the germline V gene are DFQATT and SNEGSKA (reference sequence). The CDR3 loop reads CSLDRSYSNQPQHF. CDR3 coding DNA: TGCAGCCTCGACAGATCCTATAGCAATCAGCCCCAGCATTTT.

At least ten counts were recorded for this clonotype. The J gene is TRBJ2-2, the V gene TRBV5-1, with D possibly being TRBD2 (6 bases). Per germline, CDR1 SGHRS and CDR2 YFSETQ. V was pared by 4 bases and J by 2 bases, with 12 bases between. The CDR3 consists of 15 residues. In DNA form, the CDR3 reads TGCGCCAGCAGCCCCGGGGGTATCAACACCGGGGAGCTGTTTTTT. Translating it yields CASSPGGINTGELFF.

The gene calls are TRBV7-9 and TRBJ1-5; D uncertain. The length of the CDR3 is 13 residues. Germline lookup yields CDR1 SEHNR and CDR2 FQNEAQ (reference sequence). V dropped 6 bases and J dropped 2 bases, with 8 bases sitting between them. CDR3 loop: CASRIDGNQPQHF. The CDR3 nucleotides read TGTGCCAGCAGGATAGACGGCAATCAGCCCCAGCATTTT.

Details on this clonotype: At one of its ends the junction is not consistent with the germline gene, which may arise from a read error. The chain is built from TRBV7-7 and TRBJ2-5; D possibly uses TRBD1 or TRBD2 (5 bases each). The CDR3 is made up of 13 amino acids. The germline V gene encodes CDR1 SSHAT and CDR2 FNYEAQ (reference sequence). The CDR3 sequence: CASSSRAGETQYF. The CDR3 DNA follows: TGTGCTAGCAGCTCCAGGGCGGGTGAGACCCAGTACTTC.

This clonotype was observed at least ten times. The chain uses TRBV27 and TRBJ1-1; D is uncertain. From germline, CDR1 is MNHEY and CDR2 SMNVEV (reference sequence). Trimming took 5 bases from V and 0 from J, leaving 13 bases between them. There are 15 residues in the CDR3. The CDR3 loop is CASSTRTAMNTEAFF. The CDR3 nucleotides read TGTGCCAGCAGTACCAGGACCGCCATGAACACTGAAGCTTTCTTT.

This clonotype was found a few times. The V call is TRBV12-3 or TRBV12-4, the J call TRBJ2-3; no definite D call. V gave up 5 bases and J gave up 2 bases, with 5 bases separating them. The CDR3 totals 12 residues. The CDR3 protein is CASSPFTDTQYF. Here the CDR3 DNA reads TGTGCCAGCAGTCCATTCACAGATACGCAGTATTTT.

This clonotype was observed at least ten times. This chain uses TRBV6-5 with TRBJ2-7; 10 bases fit TRBD1. This CDR3 is built from 13 residues. The J segment lost 3 bases and the V segment lost 6 bases, leaving 2 bases of the junction unmatched. Germline loops: CDR1 MNHEY, CDR2 SVGAGI. CDR3 region: CASSRDRGYEQYF. CDR3 coding DNA: TGTGCCAGCAGCCGGGACAGGGGCTACGAGCAGTACTTC.

In this sample, this clonotype turned up a few times. The chain joins TRBV3-1 to TRBJ2-5; D gene uncertain. The germline V and J ends were trimmed by 1 base and 2 bases, with 11 bases remaining between them. This CDR3 has 15 amino acids. Looked up from germline, CDR1 is LGHDT and CDR2 is YNNKEL (reference sequence). The CDR3 region has the DNA TGTGCCAGCAGCCAAGGGGCGCCGACTCAAGAGACCCAGTACTTC. Translated: CASSQGAPTQETQYF.

V is TRBV10-3 and J is TRBJ1-5; 10 bases align to TRBD1. The CDR3 is 15 amino acids. Germline V gene data show CDR1 as ENHRY and CDR2 as SYGVKD. V was clipped by 10 bases and J by 5 bases; unmatched bases: 11. The CDR3 is CATRGQGDPHQPQHF. The CDR3 DNA sequence: TGTGCCACCCGAGGACAGGGGGACCCCCATCAGCCCCAGCATTTT.

The sample holds a few counts of this clonotype. The genes are TRBV6-2 or TRBV6-3 and TRBJ2-3, with TRBD2 matching over 13 bases. There are 19 residues in the CDR3. The junction had 12 bases not matched to a gene; V was cut back by 6 bases and J by 0 bases. CDR1 and CDR2 (germline): MNHEY, SVGEGT. The CDR3 DNA sequence: TGTGCCAGCAGAACCGTGACTAGCGGGGGGCGCGGTAGCACAGATACGCAGTATTTT. As protein: CASRTVTSGGRGSTDTQYF.

In this sample, this clonotype turned up many times. J is TRBJ2-3 and V is TRBV5-1; D is possibly TRBD1 (5 bases). V shed 1 base and J shed 2 bases, with 11 bases lying between them. The CDR3 is 15 residues long. Looked up from germline, CDR1 is SGHRS and CDR2 is YFSETQ. CDR3 nucleotide sequence: TGCGCCAGCAGCTTGCAAGACAGCCTCACAGATACGCAGTATTTT. It specifies CASSLQDSLTDTQYF.

This clonotype has at least ten counts. The V gene is TRBV30, the J gene TRBJ2-1; D is undetermined. Germline V gene lookup returns CDR1 GTSNPN and CDR2 SVGIG (reference sequence). This CDR3 region has 10 residues. V was pared by 4 bases and J by 6 bases, with 4 bases between. The CDR3 DNA follows: TGTGCCTGGACCAGCAATGAGCAGTTCTTC. Translated: CAWTSNEQFF.

This clonotype was observed a few times. The V gene is TRBV10-3, the J gene TRBJ2-1; TRBD1 aligns across 12 bases. The CDR3 contains 15 residues. Trimming removed 10 bases from V and 2 bases from J; junction bases left unmatched: 6. Germline V gene lookup returns CDR1 ENHRY and CDR2 SYGVKD. The CDR3 bases are TGTGCCACCGGGACAGGGGGCATCACCTACAATGAGCAGTTCTTC. Amino acid sequence: CATGTGGITYNEQFF.

Many counts were recorded for this clonotype. The chain joins TRBV12-3 or TRBV12-4 to TRBJ1-1; a possible D gene is TRBD1 (6 bases). The length of the CDR3 is 13 residues. V lost 6 bases to trimming and J lost 4 bases, with 12 bases between them. CDR3 DNA sequence: TGTGCCAGCAGATCCGACAGGTCCACTGAAGCTTTCTTT. Protein: CASRSDRSTEAFF.

The table lists this clonotype with many counts. This chain links TRBV6-1 with TRBJ1-5; D uncertain. Germline V gene data show CDR1 as MNHNS and CDR2 as SASEGT. This CDR3 region has 14 residues. V was cut by 1 base and J by 6 bases, with 10 bases left in between. CDR3: CASSEVGSIQPQHF. DNA for the CDR3: TGTGCCAGCAGTGAAGTTGGGTCAATTCAGCCCCAGCATTTT.

This clonotype was recorded many times. CDR3 sequence: CASSSPTVNTEAFF. CDR3 in DNA: TGTGCCAGCAGCTCGCCGACAGTGAACACTGAAGCTTTCTTT. The chain couples TRBV5-6 to TRBJ1-1; D might be TRBD1 (5 bases). The CDR3 length is 14 residues. Germline CDR1 and CDR2: SGHDT and YYEEEE. Deletions cut 3 bases from V and 0 bases from J, with 9 bases between.

This clonotype was detected many times. This chain uses TRBV20-1 with TRBJ2-1; 8 nucleotides line up with TRBD2. CDR3 length: 20 residues. J gave up 4 bases and V 2 bases, and 22 bases lay outside the gene matches. The germline V gene encodes CDR1 DFQATT and CDR2 SNEGSKA (reference sequence). The CDR3 bases are TGCAGTGCTAGACCCCTCCTAAACCGTAGGCTAGCGGGCCAATACAATGAGCAGTTCTTC. Protein sequence: CSARPLLNRRLAGQYNEQFF.

This clonotype was recorded many times. The J gene is TRBJ1-1, the V gene TRBV3-1, with D possibly being TRBD1 (6 bases). The CDR3 sequence is 15 residues long. V gave up 1 base and J gave up 4 bases, with 13 bases separating them. Looked up from germline, CDR1 is LGHDT and CDR2 is YNNKEL (reference sequence). This CDR3 reads CASSQGQTGTTEAFF. The CDR3 region has the DNA TGTGCCAGCAGCCAAGGTCAAACAGGGACCACTGAAGCTTTCTTT.

This clonotype showed up just a few times. One end of the junction varies from germline; a read error may be responsible. This chain links TRBV7-9 with TRBJ2-7, with D maybe TRBD2 (6 bases). This CDR3 is 13 amino acids long. Looked up from germline, CDR1 is SEHNR and CDR2 is FQNEAQ (reference sequence). This chain's CDR3 is CASSLRDSDEQYF. DNA for the CDR3: TGTGCCAGCAGCCTCCGGGACTCCGACGAGCAGTACTTC. Looking up the rest from reference TRBV7-9 and TRBJ2-7 gives the full variable domain: DTGVSQNPRHKITKRGQNVTFRCDPISEHNRLYWYRQTLGQGPEFLTYFQNEAQLEKSRLLSDRFSAERPKGSFSTLEIQRTEQGDSAMYLCASSLRDSDEQYFGPGTRLTVT.

This clonotype has a handful of counts. The J gene is TRBJ1-5, the V gene TRBV6-5; TRBD1 is a possible D gene (6 bases). Germline assignment: CDR1 MNHEY and CDR2 SVGAGI. V shed 6 bases and J shed 1 base, with 16 bases lying between them. CDR3 size: 16 residues. DNA for the CDR3: TGTGCCAGCAGCGCTAGACAGGCTGGGAGCAATCAGCCCCAGCATTTT. It is translated as CASSARQAGSNQPQHF.

This clonotype was recorded at least ten times. This rearrangement joins TRBV7-6 to TRBJ1-2; tentatively, D is TRBD1 (6 bases). Germline V gene data show CDR1 as SGHVS and CDR2 as FNYEAQ. V lost 1 base and J 2 bases, leaving 11 bases between the germline ends. This CDR3 contains 15 residues. CDR3 DNA sequence: TGTGCCAGCAGCTTAGGCCCAGGGGCGAACTATGGCTACACCTTC. As protein: CASSLGPGANYGYTF.

This sequence joins TRBV7-9 and TRBJ1-2; D gene ambiguous. V shed 10 bases and J shed 2 bases, with 11 bases lying between them. CDR3 length: 12 residues. Germline V gene data show CDR1 as SEHNR and CDR2 as FQNEAQ (reference sequence). The CDR3: CAIQRTNYGYTF. CDR3 bases: TGTGCCATCCAGCGGACCAACTATGGCTACACCTTC.

This clonotype was seen many times. This chain connects TRBV6-2 or TRBV6-3 to TRBJ2-2, with a weak D call TRBD1 (6 bases). The germline gives CDR1 MNHEY, CDR2 SVGEGT. V was clipped by 2 bases and J by 6 bases, with 13 bases between them. The CDR3 runs to 15 residues. The CDR3 bases are TGTGCCAGCAGTTACCAGGACAGAGTATCCGGGGAGCTGTTTTTT. Translated: CASSYQDRVSGELFF.